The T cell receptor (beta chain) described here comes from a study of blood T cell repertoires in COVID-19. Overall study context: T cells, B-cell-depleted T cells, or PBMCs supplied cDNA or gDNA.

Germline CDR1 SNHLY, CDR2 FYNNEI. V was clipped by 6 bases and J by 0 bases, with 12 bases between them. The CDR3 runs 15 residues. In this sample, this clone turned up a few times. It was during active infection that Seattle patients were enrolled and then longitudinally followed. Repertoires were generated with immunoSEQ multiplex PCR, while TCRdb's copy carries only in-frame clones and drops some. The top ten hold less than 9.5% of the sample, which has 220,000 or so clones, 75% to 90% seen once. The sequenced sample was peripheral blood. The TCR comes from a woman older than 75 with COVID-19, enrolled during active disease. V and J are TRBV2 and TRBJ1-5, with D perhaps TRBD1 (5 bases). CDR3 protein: CASSWGRDSNQPQHF. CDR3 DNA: TGTGCCAGCAGCTGGGGGAGGGATAGCAATCAGCCCCAGCATTTT.